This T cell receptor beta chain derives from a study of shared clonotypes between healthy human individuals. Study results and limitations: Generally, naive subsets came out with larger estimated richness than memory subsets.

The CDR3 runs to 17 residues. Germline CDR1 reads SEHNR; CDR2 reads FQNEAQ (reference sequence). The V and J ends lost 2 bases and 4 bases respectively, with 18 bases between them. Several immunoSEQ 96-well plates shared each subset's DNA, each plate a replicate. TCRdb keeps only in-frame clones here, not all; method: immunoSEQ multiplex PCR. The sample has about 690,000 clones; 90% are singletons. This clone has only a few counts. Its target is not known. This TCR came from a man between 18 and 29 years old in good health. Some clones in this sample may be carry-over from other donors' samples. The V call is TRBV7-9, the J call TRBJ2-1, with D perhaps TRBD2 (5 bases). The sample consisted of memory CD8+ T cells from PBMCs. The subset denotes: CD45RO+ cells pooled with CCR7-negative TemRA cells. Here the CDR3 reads CASSLLGWAEVYNEQFF. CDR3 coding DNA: TGTGCCAGCAGCTTATTGGGGTGGGCGGAGGTTTACAATGAGCAGTTCTTC. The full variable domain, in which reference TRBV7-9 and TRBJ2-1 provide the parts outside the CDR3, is DTGVSQNPRHKITKRGQNVTFRCDPISEHNRLYWYRQTLGQGPEFLTYFQNEAQLEKSRLLSDRFSAERPKGSFSTLEIQRTEQGDSAMYLCASSLLGWAEVYNEQFFGPGTRLTVL.